The 30 T cell receptor beta chains in this list originate from one sample, sequenced in a study of blood T cells in healthy people across ages (dated by TCRdb to about 2015). The library came from 5' RACE. The sample was run on an Illumina HiSeq 2500. A second about 7 to 11 cycle PCR used a sample-barcoded 5' primer and a J-beta primer mix. TCRdb reprocessed the public reads (quality trimming at Q25 with fastp, clone calling with MiXCR) and kept in-frame beta chains. Here each entry gathers all rows of one CDR3 protein and keeps the most common genes and DNA. This sample lists about 900,000 distinct CDR3 sequences; approximately 67% were detected once. In total, the top ten clones hold approximately 30% of the sample. Sequencing input: blood. All receptors derive from a man aged 25 to 40 in good health.

There are many counts of this clonotype. The gene calls are TRBV28 and TRBJ2-7, with 8 bases aligning to TRBD2. The germline V gene has CDR1 MDHEN and CDR2 SYDVKM. This CDR3 has 14 residues. J was trimmed by 6 bases and V by 6 bases; bases with no gene match: 10. The CDR3 nucleotides are TGTGCCAGCAGACGAGCCGGGACTAGGAGCGAGCAGTACTTC. Translation: CASRRAGTRSEQYF.

V is TRBV5-1 and J is TRBJ2-7; D perhaps matches TRBD1 (6 bases). Trimming cost V 1 base and J 2 bases, with 10 bases left between them. The CDR3 totals 14 residues. Germline CDR1 reads SGHRS; CDR2 reads YFSETQ. The DNA for the CDR3 is TGCGCCAGCAGCTTGAGAGGGGGTCCCTACGAGCAGTACTTC. Protein: CASSLRGGPYEQYF. The whole variable domain, filled in from reference TRBV5-1 and TRBJ2-7, reads KAGVTQTPRYLIKTRGQQVTLSCSPISGHRSVSWYQQTPGQGLQFLFEYFSETQRNKGNFPGRFSGRQFSNSRSEMNVSTLELGDSALYLCASSLRGGPYEQYFGPGTRLTVT.

The chain has TRBV4-1 and TRBJ2-3; D might be TRBD2 (7 bases). Deletions cut 3 bases from V and 2 bases from J, with 12 bases between. The CDR3 loop spans 15 amino acids. Germline lookup yields CDR1 MGHRA and CDR2 YSYEKL. In DNA form, the CDR3 reads TGCGCCAGCAGCCACCCGGGGGGCCTCACAGATACGCAGTATTTT. It is translated as CASSHPGGLTDTQYF.

The table lists this clonotype with many counts. The gene calls are TRBV12-3 or TRBV12-4 and TRBJ2-1; possibly TRBD1 for D (5 bases). This CDR3 has 13 amino acids. Between the trimmed V and J ends, which lost 5 bases and 4 bases, there was a span of 9 bases. CDR3 DNA: TGTGCCAGCAGTCCTCAGGGTTACAATGAGCAGTTCTTC. Translation: CASSPQGYNEQFF.

The chain employs TRBV7-2 and TRBJ2-1, with D possibly being TRBD2 (5 bases). This CDR3 region has 16 residues. V was pared by 3 bases and J by 1 base, with 13 bases between. Germline-derived CDR1 and CDR2 are SGHTA and FQGNSA. The CDR3 spells CASSFIRGSSYNEQFF. Here the CDR3 DNA reads TGTGCCAGCAGCTTTATTCGTGGGAGTTCCTACAATGAGCAGTTCTTC.

This clonotype was seen a few times. V and J are TRBV6-2 or TRBV6-3 and TRBJ2-5, with 8 bases that match TRBD1. Matching the DNA end better, TRBJ2-7 makes the J call doubtful. Germline V gene lookup returns CDR1 MNHEY and CDR2 SVGEGT. CDR3 length: 14 amino acids. The CDR3 DNA sequence: TGTGCCAGCAGACTACACCAGGGGGCCGACGAGCAGTACTTC. Its protein is CASRLHQGADEQYF.

V gene TRBV14 combines with J gene TRBJ2-7, with D possibly being TRBD1 or TRBD2 (5 bases each). The CDR3 consists of 15 residues. V lost 1 base and J lost 3, with 13 bases in between. Germline-derived CDR1 and CDR2 are SGHDN and FVKESK. CDR3 in DNA: TGTGCCAGCAGCCAAGTGGGGACCTTCTACTACGAGCAGTACTTC. Amino acid sequence: CASSQVGTFYYEQYF.

This chain links TRBV9 with TRBJ2-7, with D possibly TRBD2 on 5 matching bases. Germline CDR1 is SGDLS and CDR2 is YYNGEE. The V end lost 0 bases, the J end lost 3 bases, and 10 bases lay between the germline ends. The CDR3 consists of 14 residues. CDR3 bases: TGTGCCAGCAGCGTAGGAGGGAAAGACTACGAGCAGTACTTC. It encodes CASSVGGKDYEQYF.

V is TRBV7-2 and J is TRBJ2-4, with 11 bases that match TRBD1. CDR1 and CDR2 from the germline V gene are SGHTA and FQGNSA. The trim removed 4 bases at V and 7 bases at J, leaving 6 bases unmatched. CDR3 length: 15 amino acids. The CDR3 coding sequence is TGTGCCAGCAGCTCAGGAGGGACAGGGGGTAACATTCAGTACTTC. Translation gives CASSSGGTGGNIQYF.

The chain is built from TRBV4-2 and TRBJ2-5, with a possible D match to TRBD1 (6 bases). V was clipped by 2 bases and J by 0 bases, with 13 bases between them. CDR3 size: 16 residues. Germline lookup yields CDR1 LGHNA and CDR2 YNFKEQ. CDR3 sequence reads: CASSQRGRGDQETQYF. CDR3 coding DNA: TGTGCCAGCAGCCAAAGAGGCAGGGGTGACCAAGAGACCCAGTACTTC.

V gene TRBV5-1 combines with J gene TRBJ2-1; TRBD1 or TRBD2 may be the D gene (5 bases each). Trimming took off 5 bases at V and 8 bases at J, with 14 bases between the two ends. CDR1 is SGHRS and CDR2 is YFSETQ in the germline V gene. This CDR3 region has 13 residues. The DNA for the CDR3 is TGCGCCAGCAGTGACCTTCGGGGCGATGAGCAGTTCTTC. Translating it yields CASSDLRGDEQFF.

The V gene is TRBV16, the J gene TRBJ1-2; D gene ambiguous. V was cut by 0 bases and J by 5 bases, with 7 bases left in between. The germline CDR1 and CDR2 sequences are KGHSY and FQNENV. The CDR3 covers 13 residues. The CDR3 region is CASSQSPPYGYTF. CDR3 nucleotides: TGTGCCAGCAGCCAATCTCCCCCTTATGGCTACACCTTC. The complete variable domain, with remaining parts taken from reference TRBV16 and TRBJ1-2, reads GEEVAQTPKHLVRGEGQKAKLYCAPIKGHSYVFWYQQVLKNEFKFLISFQNENVFDETGMPKERFSAKCLPNSPCSLEIQATKLEDSAVYFCASSQSPPYGYTFGSGTRLTVV.

The rearrangement joins TRBV12-3 or TRBV12-4 to TRBJ2-5; possible D gene TRBD2, 5 bases. Trimming took 1 base from V and 5 from J, leaving 17 bases between them. The CDR3 contains 16 residues. The CDR3 region is CASSLVEGGKPETQYF. In DNA form, the CDR3 reads TGTGCCAGCAGTTTAGTAGAGGGTGGAAAGCCGGAGACCCAGTACTTC.

The chain recombines TRBV28 with TRBJ2-7, with TRBD2 matching over 12 bases. Trimming took 3 bases from V and 2 from J; bases not matched to a gene: 14. Germline CDR1 MDHEN, CDR2 SYDVKM. The CDR3 consists of 19 residues. The CDR3 DNA is TGTGCCAGCAGTTTCCCAGCCGCCACTAGCGGGGGGCGACCCTACGAGCAGTACTTC. It translates to CASSFPAATSGGRPYEQYF.

V and J are TRBV27 and TRBJ2-1; D not certain. This CDR3 has 13 amino acids. V was clipped by 3 bases and J by 3 bases, with 6 bases between them. Germline V gene sequence: CDR1 MNHEY, CDR2 SMNVEV (reference sequence). CDR3 sequence reads: CASSLAFYNEQFF. CDR3 nucleotide sequence: TGTGCCAGCAGTTTGGCGTTCTACAATGAGCAGTTCTTC.

CDR3 amino acids: CASRADGYTF. The CDR3 DNA is TGCGCCAGCAGGGCAGATGGCTACACCTTC. The chain recombines TRBV5-1 with TRBJ1-2, with D unresolved. The CDR3 contains 10 residues. CDR1 is SGHRS, CDR2 YFSETQ, per germline. The V end was cut by 5 bases, the J end by 6 bases, with 5 bases between.

CDR3 bases: TGCAGTGCTGAACGGGGGGGGGCAGATACGCAGTATTTT. Its protein is CSAERGGADTQYF. The genes are TRBV20-1 and TRBJ2-3, with TRBD2 identical over 8 bases. The J segment lost 4 bases and the V segment lost 5 bases, leaving 5 bases of the junction unmatched. The CDR3 is made up of 13 amino acids. Germline-derived CDR1 and CDR2 are DFQATT and SNEGSKA (reference sequence).

This clonotype occurred a few times. The rearrangement uses TRBV20-1 and TRBJ1-2; D is possibly TRBD1 (5 bases). The germline V gene encodes CDR1 DFQATT and CDR2 SNEGSKA (reference sequence). Trimming removed 1 base at V and 0 bases at J, with 12 bases between. The CDR3 loop spans 15 amino acids. This chain's CDR3 is CSARAPGTSNYGYTF. The CDR3 nucleotides are TGCAGTGCTAGAGCTCCCGGGACTTCTAACTATGGCTACACCTTC.

The chain joins TRBV4-3 to TRBJ2-5; either TRBD1 or TRBD2 may supply D (6 bases each). The J call may be faulty, since TRBJ2-4 better matches the DNA end. In germline, CDR1 is LGHNA, CDR2 YSLEER. There are 17 residues in the CDR3. The CDR3 DNA reads as TGCGCCAGCAGCCAAATGGAAACTTGGGGGGCCGGAAACATTCAGTACTTC. This translates into CASSQMETWGAGNIQYF.

This clonotype was counted a single time. The chain recombines TRBV5-1 with TRBJ2-2, with 8 bases lining up with TRBD1. CDR3 length equals 15 residues. Germline V gene lookup returns CDR1 SGHRS and CDR2 YFSETQ. V dropped 1 base and J dropped 5; count of bases not matched to a gene: 4. CDR3 nucleotides: TGCGCCAGCAGCTTGTGGGGACAGGCAACCGGGGAGCTGTTTTTT. Amino acid sequence: CASSLWGQATGELFF.

The rearrangement joins TRBV12-3 or TRBV12-4 to TRBJ2-7, with a possible D match to TRBD2 (6 bases). The V and J ends lost 6 bases and 4 bases respectively, with 16 bases between them. The CDR3 is made up of 14 amino acids. The CDR3 region is CASSLGRETYEQYF. The DNA for the CDR3 is TGTGCCAGCAGCCTGGGACGGGAGACTTACGAGCAGTACTTC.

The chain joins TRBV2 to TRBJ2-7, with D possibly matching TRBD1 (5 bases). Near its end, the DNA agrees better with TRBJ2-5, so the J call may be wrong. Germline V gene data show CDR1 as SNHLY and CDR2 as FYNNEI. This CDR3 contains 12 residues. CDR3 region: CASIAGSETQYF. In DNA form, the CDR3 reads TGTGCCAGCATTGCAGGGTCAGAGACCCAGTACTTC.

The V gene is TRBV5-1, the J gene TRBJ2-5; D call uncertain. Trimming took off 0 bases at V and 0 bases at J, with 9 bases between the two ends. Germline CDR1 and CDR2: SGHRS and YFSETQ. CDR3 length equals 15 residues. The CDR3 bases are TGCGCCAGCAGCTTGGACTCGGCGGACCAAGAGACCCAGTACTTC. This gives the protein CASSLDSADQETQYF.

This clonotype was seen a single time. The V gene is TRBV30, the J gene TRBJ2-5; D is unclear. The DNA end favors TRBJ2-7, so the J call may be wrong. In germline, CDR1 is GTSNPN, CDR2 SVGIG (reference sequence). This CDR3 has 13 amino acids. The CDR3 DNA is TGTGCCTGGAGTGTGTATACCCAAGGCGAGCAGTACTTC. Protein product: CAWSVYTQGEQYF.

The rearrangement joins TRBV24-1 to TRBJ2-5, with 8 bases fitting TRBD2. This CDR3 is built from 14 residues. V lost 3 bases and J lost 5; bases outside the gene matches: 4. CDR1 and CDR2 (germline): KGHDR, SFDVKD. Here the CDR3 DNA reads TGTGCCACCAGTGATGTCGGGGGGGAGGAGACCCAGTACTTC. This encodes CATSDVGGEETQYF.

The V call is TRBV9, the J call TRBJ1-5; no firm D call. With 0 bases removed from V and 5 bases from J, the gap between germline ends came to 9 bases. Germline CDR1 reads SGDLS; CDR2 reads YYNGEE. CDR3 length: 14 amino acids. CDR3 nucleotides: TGTGCCAGCAGCGTAGGCCTCGGCCATCAGCCCCAGCATTTT. Translated, it gives CASSVGLGHQPQHF.

This clonotype was seen more than once but under ten times. The gene calls are TRBV12-3 or TRBV12-4 and TRBJ1-2, with TRBD1 as a possible D gene (6 bases). The V end was cut by 3 bases, the J end by 8 bases, with 13 bases between. The CDR3 loop spans 13 amino acids. The chain's CDR3 is CASSFNPDRGYTF. DNA of the CDR3: TGTGCCAGCAGTTTTAACCCGGACAGAGGCTACACCTTC.

V usage is TRBV20-1 and J usage is TRBJ2-1, with D perhaps matching TRBD2 (6 bases). Trimming cost V 6 bases and J 2 bases, with 14 bases left between them. Germline V gene sequence: CDR1 DFQATT, CDR2 SNEGSKA (reference sequence). The CDR3 has 14 amino acids. The CDR3 reads CSAVSGETYNEQFF. The DNA for the CDR3 is TGCAGTGCCGTTTCGGGGGAGACCTACAATGAGCAGTTCTTC.

The chain is built from TRBV20-1 and TRBJ2-4, with TRBD2 identical over 8 bases. Near its end, the DNA agrees better with TRBJ2-7, so the J call may be wrong. The CDR3 contains 13 residues. CDR1 and CDR2 from the germline V gene are DFQATT and SNEGSKA (reference sequence). CDR3 amino acids: CSAYPGGQNEQYF. Written as DNA, the CDR3 is TGCAGTGCTTATCCGGGGGGGCAGAACGAGCAGTACTTC.

This clonotype appeared once. The chain recombines TRBV10-3 with TRBJ2-7; D ambiguous. The V gene's germline CDR1 is ENHRY and CDR2 SYGVKD. The CDR3 totals 15 residues. V gave up 2 bases and J gave up 2 bases, with 13 bases separating them. CDR3 coding DNA: TGTGCCATCAGTGAGGGTGCGCCGTCCGCCTACGAGCAGTACTTC. It specifies CAISEGAPSAYEQYF.